This T cell receptor (beta chain) stems from a study of response to subunit inactivated influenza vaccine. Study conclusions and caveats: Researchers suggested that each seasonal influenza vaccination recruits few new T cells.

V shed 0 bases, J shed 5 bases, and the junction held 7 bases outside the gene matches. CDR1 and CDR2 from the germline V gene are DFQATT and SNEGSKA (reference sequence). This CDR3 contains 15 residues. This clonotype was counted a few times. What it binds is not known. TCRdb processed the RT-PCR reads anew with MiXCR; each CDR3 protein has one entry. The sample contains more than 400,000 distinct CDR3 sequences, roughly 7.6% of which appear only once. The specimen comprised PBMCs from blood, sampled 23 to 25 months after vaccination. This clonotype originated in a man in his fifties or sixties who received an inactivated influenza vaccine. The rearrangement joins TRBV20-1 to TRBJ2-5, with 9 bases matching TRBD2. CDR3 coding DNA: TGCAGTGCTAGAGATAGTAGCGGGAGTCGGGAGACCCAGTACTTC. Its protein product is CSARDSSGSRETQYF.